A single T cell receptor beta chain is shown here with its context. Its antigen is not known. This record comes from a study of cytomegalovirus exposure and HLA in healthy donors. A multiplex PCR was run with 60 Vbeta primers and 13 Jbeta primers. Data came from immunoSEQ multiplex PCR; TCRdb stores just in-frame clones and leaves some out. The sample shows around 210,000 clones, around 80% of them seen only once. V shed 4 bases and J shed 2 bases, with 11 bases lying between them. In germline, CDR1 is MNHEY, CDR2 SVGAGI. CDR3 length: 15 amino acids. Study outcomes and limitations: An analysis that came later showed most CMV-associated TCR beta chains appearing HLA-restricted.

The rearrangement joins TRBV6-5 to TRBJ2-2, with D unresolved. This TCR was recovered from a boy aged 5-17 years in good health and CMV-seronegative. Material for sequencing was PBMCs. CDR3 amino acids: CASSSRTANTGELFF. For the CDR3, the DNA is TGTGCCAGCAGTTCACGCACAGCAAACACCGGGGAGCTGTTTTTT.